Below, one TCR beta chain is given with its context. Trimming shortened V by 7 bases and J by 4 bases, and 17 bases separated the two germline ends. This CDR3 has 15 residues. The entry originates in a study of spatial heterogeneity in lung cancer. A unique molecular identifier was attached to every TCR cDNA molecule. TCRdb re-derived calls from the 5' RACE reads in MiXCR, one entry per CDR3 protein. The sample yields 20,000 to 25,000 distinct CDR3 sequences, over 4.5% seen once. Indicated time point: sample taken at primary tumor resection. Samples were donated by 72 untreated early-stage non-small cell lung cancer patients. Unsorted tumor, nontumor lung tissue or cryopreserved PBMC supplied the whole RNA.

The clonotype comes from a male donor with early-stage non-small cell lung cancer. The material sequenced was PBMCs, taken at surgery. The V call is TRBV12-3 or TRBV12-4, the J call TRBJ2-1; D is perhaps TRBD2 (7 bases). The CDR3 sequence is CASTTGGLLYNEQFF. In nucleotides, the CDR3 is TGTGCCAGCACAACGGGGGGCCTCCTTTACAATGAGCAGTTCTTC.